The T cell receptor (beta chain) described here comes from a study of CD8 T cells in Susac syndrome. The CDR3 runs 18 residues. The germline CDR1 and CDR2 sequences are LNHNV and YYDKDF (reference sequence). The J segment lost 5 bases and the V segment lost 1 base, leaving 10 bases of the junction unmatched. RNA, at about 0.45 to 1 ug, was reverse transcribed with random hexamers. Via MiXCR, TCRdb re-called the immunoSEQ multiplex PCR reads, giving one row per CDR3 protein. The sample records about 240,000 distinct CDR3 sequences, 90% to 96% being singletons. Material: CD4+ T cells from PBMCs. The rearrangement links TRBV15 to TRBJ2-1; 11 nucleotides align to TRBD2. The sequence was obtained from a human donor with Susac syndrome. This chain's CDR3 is CATSRAPTSGLADNEQFF. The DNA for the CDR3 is TGTGCCACCAGCAGAGCCCCCACTTCGGGACTAGCGGACAATGAGCAGTTCTTC.